The sequence of this T cell receptor (beta chain) was determined in a study of OX40 agonist ivuxolimab in advanced cancers. Study as a whole: One patient with hepatocellular carcinoma and two with cutaneous melanoma, three in all, had partial responses. Study-level results: Both CD4+ and CD8+ T cell populations in blood had undergone clonal expansion by week 6 at 0.1 to 3.0 mg/kg.

Points on this clone: Antigen unknown.

Libraries were prepared by immunoSEQ multiplex PCR; TCRdb keeps only in-frame clonotypes and omits some of them. The table has more than 35,000 clones, around 80% seen once. V lost 7 bases, J lost 7 bases, and 16 bases lay in between. CDR1 and CDR2 (germline): LNHNV, YYDKDF (reference sequence). This CDR3 is built from 13 residues. Here the sequenced sample was CD4+ or CD8+ T cells sorted from blood, taken in a trial of the OX40 agonist ivuxolimab. This clonotype was sampled from an adult with an advanced solid tumor such as melanoma, head and neck, liver or kidney cancer. The genes are TRBV15 and TRBJ1-1; the D gene is possibly TRBD1 (6 bases). CDR3 sequence reads: CATIPGEGFEAFF. For the CDR3, the DNA is TGTGCCACCATCCCAGGGGAGGGTTTTGAAGCTTTCTTT.